This TCR beta chain was documented in a study of blood T cell repertoires in COVID-19. The CDR3 is made up of 15 amino acids. Germline CDR1 and CDR2: LNHDA and SQIVND (reference sequence). The ends lost 6 bases at V and 4 bases at J; junction bases unmatched: 5. The data were produced by immunoSEQ multiplex PCR, yet TCRdb's version contains in-frame clones alone and is incomplete. This table holds 65,000 to 90,000 clones, 89% found once. The TCR originated in a man in his fifties with acute or convalescent COVID-19. J is TRBJ1-4 and V is TRBV19; TRBD1 agrees at 10 bases. Source material: peripheral blood. The CDR3 is CASSAGTGDNEKLFF. CDR3 coding DNA: TGTGCCAGTAGCGCCGGGACAGGGGATAATGAAAAACTGTTTTTT.